Shown below are 28 T cell receptor beta chains from a single sample sequenced in a study of blood T cell repertoires in COVID-19. Only in-frame clones appear in the TCRdb table, and some are missing; sequencing was by immunoSEQ multiplex PCR. Here the sample spans 270,000 or so clones, around 84% being singletons. The sequencing input was peripheral blood. The receptors stem from a human donor with COVID-19, enrolled during active disease. The donor label of this sample is uncertain.

This chain joins TRBV10-3 and TRBJ1-1; 10 nucleotides match TRBD1. Germline assignment: CDR1 ENHRY and CDR2 SYGVKD. CDR3 length: 14 amino acids. The ends lost 6 bases at V and 3 bases at J; junction bases unmatched: 4. The CDR3 protein is CAISWGQGYTEAFF. CDR3 nucleotides: TGTGCCATCAGCTGGGGACAGGGGTACACTGAAGCTTTCTTT.

The J gene is TRBJ1-2, the V gene TRBV29-1; D is unresolved. The CDR3 is 13 residues long. Germline V lookup: CDR1 SQVTM, CDR2 ANQGSEA. The V end lost 2 bases, the J end lost 4 bases, and 11 bases lay between the germline ends. CDR3 DNA sequence: TGCAGCGTTGAAATCAGTCCTCCCTATGGCTACACCTTC. Translated, it gives CSVEISPPYGYTF.

V gene TRBV6-2 or TRBV6-3 combines with J gene TRBJ2-7; the D gene is possibly TRBD1 (6 bases). The V and J ends lost 5 bases and 1 base respectively, with 12 bases between them. Germline CDR1 and CDR2: MNHEY and SVGEGT. This CDR3 region has 14 residues. The CDR3 here is CASSRGGNSYEQYF. In DNA form, the CDR3 reads TGTGCCAGCAGTCGTGGGGGCAATTCCTACGAGCAGTACTTC.

This chain links TRBV5-1 with TRBJ2-5, with 7 bases identical to TRBD1. V lost 3 bases to trimming and J lost 7 bases; unmatched junction nucleotides: 6. This CDR3 region has 13 residues. Germline loops: CDR1 SGHRS, CDR2 YFSETQ. The CDR3 loop is CASSSDREGTQYF. The CDR3 DNA is TGCGCCAGCAGCTCAGACAGGGAAGGGACCCAGTACTTC.

This clone turned up a few times. This chain links TRBV5-1 with TRBJ1-4, with 7 bases that match TRBD1. The V gene end was trimmed by 4 bases and the J gene end by 16 bases; junction bases not matched to a gene: 10. The CDR3 consists of 12 residues. Germline loops: CDR1 SGHRS, CDR2 YFSETQ. The CDR3 bases are TGCGCCAGCAGCCTCACAGGGGATCATCAGTTTTTT. Its protein product is CASSLTGDHQFF.

This chain joins TRBV4-1 and TRBJ1-5; unclear D gene. Germline V gives CDR1 MGHRA, CDR2 YSYEKL. Deletions cut 0 bases from V and 5 bases from J, with 5 bases between. The CDR3 contains 13 residues. CDR3 nucleotide sequence: TGCGCCAGCAGCCAAGATCGGGATCAGCCCCAGCATTTT. This translates into CASSQDRDQPQHF.

This clone was seen a few times. The chain is built from TRBV10-2 and TRBJ2-5, with D possibly TRBD1 on 5 matching bases. Germline CDR1 and CDR2: WSHSY and SAAADI. V was cut by 6 bases and J by 2 bases, with 10 bases left in between. The CDR3 is 13 amino acids. The CDR3 loop reads CASSFTGQETQYF. The CDR3 region has the DNA TGCGCCAGCAGCTTCACAGGACAAGAGACCCAGTACTTC.

The chain employs TRBV24-1 and TRBJ2-1, with TRBD1 matching over 7 bases. V gave up 5 bases and J gave up 4 bases; unmatched junction bases: 10. This CDR3 region has 16 residues. Germline CDR1 KGHDR, CDR2 SFDVKD. The CDR3 sequence: CATSGFTGEGYNEQFF. CDR3 coding DNA: TGTGCCACCAGTGGCTTCACAGGGGAAGGTTACAATGAGCAGTTCTTC.

The rearrangement uses TRBV5-6 and TRBJ2-1; TRBD2 might be the D (6 bases). Germline V lookup: CDR1 SGHDT, CDR2 YYEEEE. The CDR3 is 14 amino acids. Trimming stripped 4 bases from V and 8 bases from J, with 16 bases between. CDR3 in amino acids: CASSIMGGNDEQFF. CDR3 nucleotide sequence: TGTGCCAGCAGCATAATGGGGGGAAATGATGAGCAGTTCTTC.

This clone was observed a few times. The V call is TRBV14, the J call TRBJ1-2; possible D gene TRBD1, 6 bases. The CDR3 length is 15 residues. Germline CDR1 SGHDN, CDR2 FVKESK. The V end was cut by 1 base, the J end by 6 bases, with 15 bases between. CDR3 nucleotides: TGTGCCAGCAGCCAAGTCGGGACACTGTCCCATGGCTACACCTTC. This gives the protein CASSQVGTLSHGYTF.

The J gene is TRBJ1-5, the V gene TRBV30; D perhaps matches TRBD1 (5 bases). Germline V gene sequence: CDR1 GTSNPN, CDR2 SVGIG (reference sequence). This CDR3 contains 13 residues. Trimming left V 0 bases short and J 4 bases short, with 7 bases between. CDR3 sequence: CAWSVQANQPQHF. CDR3 sequence (DNA): TGTGCCTGGAGTGTACAGGCTAATCAGCCCCAGCATTTT.

CDR3 in amino acids: CASSPRDREETGNTIYF. The DNA for the CDR3 is TGTGCCAGCTCACCACGTGACAGGGAAGAAACTGGAAACACCATATATTTT. This rearrangement joins TRBV18 to TRBJ1-3; 7 bases agree with TRBD1. V trimming: 1 base; J trimming: 2 bases; junction bases outside the gene matches: 8. Germline V gene sequence: CDR1 KGHSH, CDR2 LQKENI. The CDR3 covers 17 residues.

The genes are TRBV9 and TRBJ2-7, with a possible D match to TRBD2 (5 bases). Germline CDR1 is SGDLS and CDR2 is YYNGEE. The V end was cut by 2 bases, the J end by 5 bases, with 14 bases between. The CDR3 runs to 14 residues. The CDR3: CASSVRGSRDEQYF. DNA of the CDR3: TGTGCCAGCAGCGTCCGGGGTAGCAGAGACGAGCAGTACTTC.

Concerning this clone: The sample has other DNA sequences that encode this CDR3 too. This chain uses TRBV19 with TRBJ2-3; D ambiguous. With 2 bases removed from V and 0 bases from J, the gap between germline ends came to 9 bases. Germline V gene lookup returns CDR1 LNHDA and CDR2 SQIVND (reference sequence). This CDR3 has 15 amino acids. The CDR3 region is CASSISPTSTDTQYF. The CDR3 DNA follows: TGTGCCAGTAGTATATCACCGACTAGCACAGATACGCAGTATTTT.

The chain recombines TRBV18 with TRBJ1-3; possibly TRBD1 for D (5 bases). The CDR3 length is 17 residues. V shed 1 base and J shed 3 bases, with 16 bases lying between them. Germline CDR1 is KGHSH and CDR2 is LQKENI. The CDR3 bases are TGTGCCAGCTCACCACTACCGCTTAGGGGCCTTGGAAACACCATATATTTT. Translated: CASSPLPLRGLGNTIYF.

The V and J genes are TRBV6-2 or TRBV6-3 and TRBJ2-1, with 11 bases aligning to TRBD1. CDR3 size: 17 residues. In germline, CDR1 is MNHEY, CDR2 SVGEGT. With 4 bases clipped from V and 5 bases from J, the junction kept 10 bases outside the gene matches. CDR3 DNA: TGTGCCAGCAGTTCAAACCGGGGGACAGGGGGTCACAATGAGCAGTTCTTC. Translated, it gives CASSSNRGTGGHNEQFF.

CDR3 nucleotide sequence: TGTGCCAGCAGTCTACTGTACCTAGCGATCCACGAGCAGTACTTC. It encodes CASSLLYLAIHEQYF. The chain employs TRBV27 and TRBJ2-7, with D possibly TRBD2 on 6 matching bases. The CDR3 covers 15 residues. The germline V gene encodes CDR1 MNHEY and CDR2 SMNVEV (reference sequence). The V and J ends lost 5 bases and 5 bases respectively, with 19 bases between them.

This clone appeared once. The J gene is TRBJ2-5, the V gene TRBV5-1; 11 bases match TRBD2. This CDR3 comprises 15 residues. V was clipped by 4 bases and J by 5 bases; unmatched bases: 7. Germline loops: CDR1 SGHRS, CDR2 YFSETQ. Here the CDR3 DNA reads TGCGCCAGCAGCCAAACTAGCGGGGGACCGGAGACCCAGTACTTC. The encoded protein is CASSQTSGGPETQYF.

The chain is built from TRBV18 and TRBJ2-7; no clear D. Germline CDR1 and CDR2: KGHSH and LQKENI. The CDR3 runs to 15 residues. Trimming pared 6 bases from V and 5 bases from J, leaving 20 bases between. The CDR3 here is CASSPLGYGSDEQYF. The CDR3 bases are TGTGCCAGCTCGCCCCTCGGGTATGGGTCGGACGAGCAGTACTTC.

The chain couples TRBV29-1 to TRBJ1-1; the D gene is possibly TRBD1 (5 bases). This CDR3 is 12 amino acids long. CDR1 is SQVTM, CDR2 ANQGSEA, per germline. The ends were cut back, 8 bases at V and 7 bases at J, with 17 bases in the middle. CDR3 amino acids: CSIGTQGLEAFF. The CDR3, as DNA: TGCAGCATTGGGACCCAGGGACTTGAAGCTTTCTTT.

A single count supports this clone. V and J are TRBV5-6 and TRBJ2-1; D is unresolved. The V gene lost 0 bases and the J gene lost 13 bases, with 8 bases spanning the gap. Germline CDR1 is SGHDT and CDR2 is YYEEEE. The CDR3 spans 11 residues. This CDR3 reads CASSLVQAQFF. DNA for the CDR3: TGTGCCAGCAGCTTGGTCCAGGCCCAGTTCTTC.

The CDR3 coding sequence is TGTGCCAGCAGCTTAACAGGTACAGGACGCACAGATACGCAGTATTTT. Its protein product is CASSLTGTGRTDTQYF. This chain joins TRBV7-3 and TRBJ2-3; D may be TRBD1 (5 bases). The CDR3 contains 16 residues. V gave up 0 bases and J gave up 1 base, with 11 bases separating them. Germline V gene lookup returns CDR1 SGHTA and CDR2 FQGTGA. The variable domain in full, completed from reference TRBV7-3 and TRBJ2-3, reads GAGVSQTPSNKVTEKGKYVELRCDPISGHTALYWYRQSLGQGPEFLIYFQGTGAADDSGLPNDRFFAVRPEGSVSTLKIQRTERGDSAVYLCASSLTGTGRTDTQYFGPGTRLTVL.

V and J are TRBV15 and TRBJ1-2; D is unclear. Between the trimmed V and J ends, which lost 3 bases and 8 bases, there was a span of 10 bases. CDR1 LNHNV and CDR2 YYDKDF come from the germline V gene (reference sequence). This CDR3 region has 12 residues. CDR3 region: CATSSGYMGYTF. The CDR3 coding sequence is TGTGCCACCAGCAGCGGGTATATGGGCTACACCTTC.

V gene TRBV12-3 or TRBV12-4 combines with J gene TRBJ2-1; 7 bases map to TRBD2. The length of the CDR3 is 12 residues. J gave up 11 bases and V 5 bases, and 6 bases lay outside the gene matches. CDR3 sequence (DNA): TGTGCCAGCAGTCCTGGGAGGGCCAAGCAGTTCTTC. This encodes CASSPGRAKQFF.

This clone has a handful of counts. The J gene is TRBJ2-5, the V gene TRBV7-2; 14 nucleotides match TRBD2. From germline, CDR1 is SGHTA and CDR2 FQGNSA. Unmatched junction bases numbered 6, after V lost 5 bases and J lost 4 bases. The length of the CDR3 is 16 residues. CDR3 sequence: CASSPIGLAGGETQYF. In nucleotides, the CDR3 is TGTGCCAGCAGCCCCATCGGACTAGCGGGAGGAGAGACCCAGTACTTC.

The chain joins TRBV28 to TRBJ1-4; 8 bases fit TRBD1. Germline V gene lookup returns CDR1 MDHEN and CDR2 SYDVKM. With 5 bases clipped from V and 7 bases from J, the junction kept 9 bases outside the gene matches. The CDR3 contains 15 residues. CDR3 nucleotides: TGTGCCAGCAGTCCACAGGGGGGGATTAGTGAAAAACTGTTTTTT. It is translated as CASSPQGGISEKLFF.

This chain uses TRBV27 with TRBJ2-3, with 10 bases aligning to TRBD2. Germline V CDR1 and CDR2: MNHEY, SMNVEV (reference sequence). V lost 3 bases and J lost 8; bases outside the gene matches: 8. The length of the CDR3 is 15 residues. CDR3 nucleotides: TGTGCCAGCAGTTTGGGGCAGGCTAGCGGGAGTACGCAGTATTTT. As protein: CASSLGQASGSTQYF.

In this sample, this clone turned up once. The rearrangement uses TRBV2 and TRBJ1-6; D possibly corresponds to TRBD1 (6 bases). Trimming took 10 bases from V and 3 from J, leaving 10 bases between them. The germline V gene encodes CDR1 SNHLY and CDR2 FYNNEI. The CDR3 sequence is 13 residues long. The CDR3 spells CATRQDYNSPLHF. The CDR3 DNA follows: TGTGCCACGAGACAGGACTATAATTCACCCCTCCACTTT.